These 21 T cell receptor beta chains originate from one sample sequenced in a study of T-cell memory formation after mild COVID-19. TCRdb passed the 5' RACE reads through MiXCR, listing each CDR3 protein once. The sample contains more than 300,000 distinct CDR3 sequences, roughly 13% of which appear only once. Sequenced material: PBMCs or a T cell subset sorted from them (not recorded which). Receptors were obtained from a man between 18 and 35 years old who had mild COVID-19 (a few samples of this study predate the infection). Cell type and time point are not known.

This clonotype was observed a few times. The J gene is TRBJ1-1, the V gene TRBV7-2, with D hard to call. Deletions cut 5 bases from V and 1 base from J, with 11 bases between. CDR1 and CDR2 from the germline V gene are SGHTA and FQGNSA. The CDR3 consists of 14 residues. DNA for the CDR3: TGTGCCAGCAGCCCACACATGGCGAACACTGAAGCTTTCTTT. This codes for CASSPHMANTEAFF.

The sample holds many counts of this clonotype. The rearrangement links TRBV7-2 to TRBJ2-1, with D maybe TRBD2 (6 bases). This CDR3 spans 15 amino acids. CDR1 and CDR2 from the germline V gene are SGHTA and FQGNSA. V was pared by 1 base and J by 4 bases, with 11 bases between. CDR3 DNA sequence: TGTGCCAGCAGCTTAGTGTCGGGAGCATACAATGAGCAGTTCTTC. Translated: CASSLVSGAYNEQFF.

The V call is TRBV19, the J call TRBJ2-5, with a weak D call TRBD1 (7 bases). V lost 4 bases and J 9 bases, leaving 18 bases between the germline ends. The CDR3 consists of 14 residues. CDR1 is LNHDA, CDR2 SQIVND, per germline (reference sequence). CDR3 sequence: CASSTDRVRRAQYF. The CDR3 DNA follows: TGTGCCAGTAGTACCGACAGGGTCCGGAGGGCCCAGTACTTC. The variable domain in full, completed from reference TRBV19 and TRBJ2-5, reads DGGITQSPKYLFRKEGQNVTLSCEQNLNHDAMYWYRQDPGQGLRLIYYSQIVNDFQKGDIAEGYSVSREKKESFPLTVTSAQKNPTAFYLCASSTDRVRRAQYFGPGTRLLVL.

This clonotype has ten or more counts. This chain connects TRBV29-1 to TRBJ1-4; maybe TRBD1 (6 bases). This CDR3 comprises 12 residues. The germline V gene has CDR1 SQVTM and CDR2 ANQGSEA. V was pared by 7 bases and J by 5 bases, with 11 bases between. The CDR3 is CSGWTANEKLFF. The DNA for the CDR3 is TGCAGCGGTTGGACAGCGAATGAAAAACTGTTTTTT.

This clonotype was detected a few times. The chain recombines TRBV29-1 with TRBJ2-7; D unresolved. V was trimmed by 5 bases and J by 2 bases, leaving 7 bases between them. The CDR3 is 11 amino acids. Germline-derived CDR1 and CDR2 are SQVTM and ANQGSEA. Here the CDR3 DNA reads TGCAGCGTTACAGCAACCTACGAGCAGTACTTC. Translated, it gives CSVTATYEQYF.

This clonotype has more than one count but fewer than ten. V and J are TRBV7-2 and TRBJ2-1; D might be TRBD2 (6 bases). Germline loops: CDR1 SGHTA, CDR2 FQGNSA. Between the trimmed V and J ends, which lost 1 base and 9 bases, there was a span of 13 bases. The CDR3 runs to 14 residues. In nucleotides, the CDR3 is TGTGCCAGCAGCTTAGGGGGGGAGTACGGTGAGCAGTTCTTC. Its translation is CASSLGGEYGEQFF.

This clonotype was observed many times. The V and J genes are TRBV6-5 and TRBJ1-1, with D unresolved. Germline CDR1 MNHEY, CDR2 SVGAGI. The CDR3 consists of 11 residues. V lost 6 bases to trimming and J lost 7 bases, with 9 bases between them. The CDR3 reads CASSTFYEAFF. DNA of the CDR3: TGTGCCAGCAGCACCTTCTATGAAGCTTTCTTT.

J is TRBJ2-5 and V is TRBV27; 7 positions agree with TRBD2. Germline V gene data show CDR1 as MNHEY and CDR2 as SMNVEV (reference sequence). Germline trimming cut 7 bases from V and 2 bases from J; bases unmatched to any gene: 10. The CDR3 is 15 residues long. The CDR3, as DNA: TGTGCCAGCAAGTTGGGACTAACCGTACAAGAGACCCAGTACTTC. Translating it yields CASKLGLTVQETQYF.

V gene TRBV9 combines with J gene TRBJ2-3; D not certain. V lost 0 bases and J lost 6, with 14 bases in between. CDR3 size: 15 residues. Looked up from germline, CDR1 is SGDLS and CDR2 is YYNGEE. The CDR3 DNA is TGTGCCAGCAGCGTAGCTTCCCCCAGTTTGGATACGCAGTATTTT. This sequence encodes CASSVASPSLDTQYF.

The CDR3 reads CASSPFVGNPQETQYF. The CDR3 DNA is TGTGCCAGCAGCCCCTTCGTGGGGAACCCACAAGAGACCCAGTACTTC. The gene calls are TRBV11-1 and TRBJ2-5; unclear D gene. CDR1 is SGHAT and CDR2 is FQDESV in the germline V gene (reference sequence). This CDR3 comprises 16 residues. With 5 bases removed from V and 2 bases from J, the gap between germline ends came to 18 bases.

This clonotype occurred a few times. The J gene is TRBJ1-1, the V gene TRBV9; D gene ambiguous. The CDR3 runs to 13 residues. The V gene's germline CDR1 is SGDLS and CDR2 YYNGEE. Trimming stripped 5 bases from V and 7 bases from J, with 15 bases between. CDR3 sequence reads: CASRAGGELEAFF. CDR3 sequence (DNA): TGTGCCAGCAGGGCTGGCGGTGAGCTTGAAGCTTTCTTT. The whole variable domain, remainder taken from reference TRBV9 and TRBJ1-1, is DSGVTQTPKHLITATGQRVTLRCSPRSGDLSVYWYQQSLDQGLQFLIQYYNGEERAKGNILERFSAQQFPDLHSELNLSSLELGDSALYFCASRAGGELEAFFGQGTRLTVV.

The V gene is TRBV4-1, the J gene TRBJ1-2, with D maybe TRBD1 (5 bases). Germline V lookup: CDR1 MGHRA, CDR2 YSYEKL. The length of the CDR3 is 12 residues. Trimming removed 1 base at V and 8 bases at J, with 8 bases between. The CDR3 nucleotides are TGCGCCAGCAGCCAAGCAGGGAAGGGCTACACCTTC. Translation: CASSQAGKGYTF.

A few counts support this clonotype. CDR3 DNA: TGTGCCAGCAGTGATGACCGAGGCTATGGCTACACCTTC. Protein product: CASSDDRGYGYTF. V usage is TRBV12-3 or TRBV12-4 and J usage is TRBJ1-2; unclear D gene. The germline V and J ends were trimmed by 5 bases and 4 bases, with 11 bases remaining between them. The CDR3 spans 13 residues.

The V call is TRBV7-9, the J call TRBJ2-1; TRBD2 matches 7 bases. The CDR3 length is 18 residues. Trimming cost V 2 bases and J 2 bases; bases outside gene matches: 12. Germline V gives CDR1 SEHNR, CDR2 FQNEAQ (reference sequence). The CDR3 protein is CASSLPTGSGVAYNEQFF. The CDR3 coding sequence is TGTGCCAGCAGCTTACCGACGGGGAGCGGGGTCGCCTACAATGAGCAGTTCTTC. Filled out from reference TRBV7-9 and TRBJ2-1, the complete variable domain reads DTGVSQNPRHKITKRGQNVTFRCDPISEHNRLYWYRQTLGQGPEFLTYFQNEAQLEKSRLLSDRFSAERPKGSFSTLEIQRTEQGDSAMYLCASSLPTGSGVAYNEQFFGPGTRLTVL.

J is TRBJ2-7 and V is TRBV12-3 or TRBV12-4, with a possible D match to TRBD1 (5 bases). The CDR3 is 13 amino acids. V was cut by 4 bases and J by 2 bases, with 9 bases left in between. CDR3 nucleotide sequence: TGTGCCAGCAGTTCTCAGGGAACCTACGAGCAGTACGTC. It encodes CASSSQGTYEQYV.

This clonotype was detected a few times. V usage is TRBV4-3 and J usage is TRBJ2-1; D may match TRBD1 or TRBD2 (5 bases each). The CDR3 is 17 residues long. Trimming pared 0 bases from V and 8 bases from J, leaving 20 bases between. CDR1 is LGHNA and CDR2 is YSLEER in the germline V gene. Written as DNA, the CDR3 is TGCGCCAGCAGCCAAGACGCCTATGGGGCGGGTGGGGATGAGCAGTTCTTC. Protein: CASSQDAYGAGGDEQFF.

Written as DNA, the CDR3 is TGTGCCAGCACCCCTGGTGGCACTGCCTACGAGCAGTACGTC. It encodes CASTPGGTAYEQYV. The chain combines TRBV28 with TRBJ2-7; D not resolved. CDR1 MDHEN and CDR2 SYDVKM come from the germline V gene. Trimming removed 7 bases at V and 2 bases at J, with 15 bases between. This CDR3 is built from 14 residues.

There are a few counts of this clonotype. The chain is built from TRBV20-1 and TRBJ2-2; tentative D call: TRBD2 (6 bases). The V gene's germline CDR1 is DFQATT and CDR2 SNEGSKA (reference sequence). V lost 0 bases to trimming and J lost 0 bases, with 11 bases between them. This CDR3 contains 16 residues. The CDR3 loop reads CSARDPGTPNTGELFF. CDR3 in DNA: TGCAGTGCTAGAGATCCGGGGACTCCGAACACCGGGGAGCTGTTTTTT.

This clonotype was detected ten times or more. V usage is TRBV20-1 and J usage is TRBJ2-3, with 9 bases matching TRBD2. This CDR3 spans 14 amino acids. CDR1 is DFQATT and CDR2 is SNEGSKA in the germline V gene (reference sequence). J lost 3 bases, V lost 6 bases, and 7 bases had no gene match. CDR3 sequence (DNA): TGCAGTGCACCGCGGGAGGGGATAACAGATACGCAGTATTTT. This gives the protein CSAPREGITDTQYF.

This clonotype turned up a few times. The chain carries TRBV20-1 and TRBJ2-5, with 12 bases lining up with TRBD2. This CDR3 has 15 residues. Germline V gene sequence: CDR1 DFQATT, CDR2 SNEGSKA (reference sequence). After removal of 0 bases from V and 2 bases from J, the junction contained 1 base not matched to a gene. CDR3 in amino acids: CSARDLAGGQETQYF. The CDR3 bases are TGCAGTGCTAGAGATCTAGCGGGGGGGCAAGAGACCCAGTACTTC.

This clonotype was seen only a few times. The chain joins TRBV20-1 to TRBJ1-5, with D perhaps matching TRBD1 (6 bases). The V gene's germline CDR1 is DFQATT and CDR2 SNEGSKA (reference sequence). The V end was cut by 5 bases, the J end by 7 bases, with 18 bases between. The CDR3 sequence is 14 residues long. The CDR3 protein is CSAPSGTRGQPQHF. In nucleotides, the CDR3 is TGCAGTGCTCCTTCCGGGACAAGAGGCCAGCCCCAGCATTTT.